This T cell receptor beta chain appears in the sequencing data of a study of cytomegalovirus exposure and HLA in healthy donors. On the study more broadly: A data release that came early held tens of millions of unique TCRs from HLA-typed donors. Study-level results: Later work found most CMV-associated TCR beta chains apparently HLA-restricted. In a later analysis, HLA-associated TCR beta chains were more clonally expanded than equally common others.

At collection, donors were nominally healthy, but unrecorded immune exposures were probable. For this clone: Its antigen remains unknown.

This CDR3 spans 13 amino acids. The PCR employed 60 Vbeta primers together with 13 Jbeta primers. Repertoires were generated with immunoSEQ multiplex PCR, while TCRdb's copy carries only in-frame clones and drops some. The repertoire holds 100,000 to 150,000 clones, approximately 80% seen once, with approximately 3.6% in the top ten. The receptor comes from a man aged 25-45 years in good health and CMV-seronegative. The chain links TRBV21-1 to TRBJ2-7; the table's D call, TRBD1, has no DNA check behind it. TRBV21-1 is an annotated pseudogene. The sample comprised PBMCs. The CDR3 region is CAMVRQDGYEQYF. In nucleotides, the CDR3 is TGTGCCATGGTCCGACAGGATGGCTACGAGCAGTACTTC.